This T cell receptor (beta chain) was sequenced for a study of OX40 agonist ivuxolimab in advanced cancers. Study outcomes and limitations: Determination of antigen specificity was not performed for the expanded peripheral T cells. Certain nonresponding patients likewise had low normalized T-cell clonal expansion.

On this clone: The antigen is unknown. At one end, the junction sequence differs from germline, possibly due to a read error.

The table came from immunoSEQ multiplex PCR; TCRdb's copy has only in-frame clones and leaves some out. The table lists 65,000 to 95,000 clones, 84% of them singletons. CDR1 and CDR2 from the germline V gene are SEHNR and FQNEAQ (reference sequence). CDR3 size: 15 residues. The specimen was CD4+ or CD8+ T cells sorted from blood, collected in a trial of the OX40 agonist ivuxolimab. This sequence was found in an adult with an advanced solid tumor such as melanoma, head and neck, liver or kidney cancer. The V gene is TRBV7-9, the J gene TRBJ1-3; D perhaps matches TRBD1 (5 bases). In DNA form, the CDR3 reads TGTGCCAGCACCAAACCGCTCCAGGGTGGAGACACCATATATTTT. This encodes CASTKPLQGGDTIYF. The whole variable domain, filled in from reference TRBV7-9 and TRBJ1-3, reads DTGVSQNPRHKITKRGQNVTFRCDPISEHNRLYWYRQTLGQGPEFLTYFQNEAQLEKSRLLSDRFSAERPKGSFSTLEIQRTEQGDSAMYLCASTKPLQGGDTIYFGEGSWLTVV.